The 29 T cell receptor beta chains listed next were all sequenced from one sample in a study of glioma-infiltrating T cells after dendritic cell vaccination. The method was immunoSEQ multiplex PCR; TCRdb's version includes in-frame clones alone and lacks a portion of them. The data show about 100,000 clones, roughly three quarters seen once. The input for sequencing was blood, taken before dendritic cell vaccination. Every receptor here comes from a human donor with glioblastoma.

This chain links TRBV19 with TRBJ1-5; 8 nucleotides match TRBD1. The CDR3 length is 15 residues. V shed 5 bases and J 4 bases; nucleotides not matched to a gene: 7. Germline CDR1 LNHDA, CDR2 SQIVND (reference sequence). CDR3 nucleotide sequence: TGTGCCAGTAGTGGCTCCAGGGGGCTGAATCAGCCCCAGCATTTT. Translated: CASSGSRGLNQPQHF.

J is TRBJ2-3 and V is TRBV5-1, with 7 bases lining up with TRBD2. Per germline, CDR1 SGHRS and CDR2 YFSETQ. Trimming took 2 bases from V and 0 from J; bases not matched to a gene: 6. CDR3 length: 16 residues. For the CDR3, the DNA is TGCGCCAGCAGCTTAAGCGGGGTCCCTAGCACAGATACGCAGTATTTT. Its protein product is CASSLSGVPSTDTQYF. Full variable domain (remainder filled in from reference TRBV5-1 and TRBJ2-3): KAGVTQTPRYLIKTRGQQVTLSCSPISGHRSVSWYQQTPGQGLQFLFEYFSETQRNKGNFPGRFSGRQFSNSRSEMNVSTLELGDSALYLCASSLSGVPSTDTQYFGPGTRLTVL.

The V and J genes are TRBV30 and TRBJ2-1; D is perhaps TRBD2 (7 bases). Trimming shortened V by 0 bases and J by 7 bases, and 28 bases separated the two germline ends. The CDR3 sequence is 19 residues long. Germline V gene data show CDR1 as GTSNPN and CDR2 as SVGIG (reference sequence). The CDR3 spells CAWSVIKKRGALWSNEQFF. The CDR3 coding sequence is TGTGCCTGGAGTGTAATCAAGAAACGGGGGGCCCTTTGGTCGAATGAGCAGTTCTTC.

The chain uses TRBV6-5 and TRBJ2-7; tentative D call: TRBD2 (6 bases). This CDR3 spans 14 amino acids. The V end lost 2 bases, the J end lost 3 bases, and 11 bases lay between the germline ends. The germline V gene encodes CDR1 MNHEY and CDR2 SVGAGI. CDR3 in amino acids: CASSYGQGGYEQYF. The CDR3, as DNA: TGTGCCAGCAGTTACGGGCAGGGAGGCTACGAGCAGTACTTC.

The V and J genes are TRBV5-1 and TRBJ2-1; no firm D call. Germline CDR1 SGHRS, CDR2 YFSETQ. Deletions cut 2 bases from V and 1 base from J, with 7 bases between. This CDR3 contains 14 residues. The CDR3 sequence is CASSLEDSYNEQFF. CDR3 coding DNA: TGCGCCAGCAGCTTAGAGGATTCCTACAATGAGCAGTTCTTC.

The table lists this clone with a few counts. The CDR3 is CASSYSGRRWNTEAFF. CDR3 nucleotide sequence: TGTGCCAGCAGTTACTCGGGGAGGAGGTGGAACACTGAAGCTTTCTTT. The gene calls are TRBV6-5 and TRBJ1-1; D is unresolved. Trimming took 0 bases from V and 1 from J, leaving 12 bases between them. The CDR3 contains 16 residues. The germline gives CDR1 MNHEY, CDR2 SVGAGI.

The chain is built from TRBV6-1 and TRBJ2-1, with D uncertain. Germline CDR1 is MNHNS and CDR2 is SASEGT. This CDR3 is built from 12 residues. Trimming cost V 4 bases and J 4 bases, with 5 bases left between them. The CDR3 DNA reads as TGTGCCAGCAGTGGGCCATACAATGAGCAGTTCTTC. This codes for CASSGPYNEQFF.

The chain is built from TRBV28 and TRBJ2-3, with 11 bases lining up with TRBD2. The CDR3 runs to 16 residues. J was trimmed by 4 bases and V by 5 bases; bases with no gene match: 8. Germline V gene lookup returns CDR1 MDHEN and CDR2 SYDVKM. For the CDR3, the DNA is TGTGCCAGCAGTCCTTCCTTTAGCGGGAGGGCAGATACGCAGTATTTT. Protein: CASSPSFSGRADTQYF.

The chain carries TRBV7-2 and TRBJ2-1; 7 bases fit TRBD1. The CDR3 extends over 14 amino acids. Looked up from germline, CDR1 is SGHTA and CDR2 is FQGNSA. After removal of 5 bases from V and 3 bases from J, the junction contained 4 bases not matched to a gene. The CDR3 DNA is TGTGCCAGCAGCGTTTGGACAGGCTACAATGAGCAGTTCTTC. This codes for CASSVWTGYNEQFF.

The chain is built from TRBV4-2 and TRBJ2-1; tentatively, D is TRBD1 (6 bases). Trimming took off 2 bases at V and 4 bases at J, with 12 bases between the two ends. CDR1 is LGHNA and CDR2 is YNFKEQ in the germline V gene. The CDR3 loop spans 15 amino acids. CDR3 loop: CASSQLQTGYNEQFF. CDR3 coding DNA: TGTGCCAGCAGCCAACTCCAGACAGGTTACAATGAGCAGTTCTTC.

CDR3 DNA: TGTGCCAGCATTCTACGAATCGGGGGACAGGGGGCTCGTCAGCCCCAGCATTTT. It translates to CASILRIGGQGARQPQHF. The chain uses TRBV28 and TRBJ1-5; TRBD1 agrees at 12 bases. This CDR3 spans 18 amino acids. Germline CDR1 and CDR2: MDHEN and SYDVKM. V lost 7 bases and J lost 6; bases outside the gene matches: 16.

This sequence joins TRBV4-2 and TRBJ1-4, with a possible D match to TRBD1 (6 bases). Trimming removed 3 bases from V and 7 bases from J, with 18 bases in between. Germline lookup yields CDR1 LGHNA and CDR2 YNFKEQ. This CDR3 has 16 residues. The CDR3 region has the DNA TGTGCCAGCAGCCAGGGGGCGGGGGTAGCGAGTGAAAAACTGTTTTTT. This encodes CASSQGAGVASEKLFF.

The CDR3 coding sequence is TGTGCCAGCAGCTTGGGAGGGGGCGGGGGGGCCATATACGAGCAGTACTTC. Protein: CASSLGGGGGAIYEQYF. This sequence joins TRBV5-4 and TRBJ2-7; TRBD2 aligns across 9 bases. Germline V CDR1 and CDR2: SGHNT, YYREEE (reference sequence). The CDR3 totals 17 residues. J lost 4 bases, V lost 0 bases, and 11 bases had no gene match.

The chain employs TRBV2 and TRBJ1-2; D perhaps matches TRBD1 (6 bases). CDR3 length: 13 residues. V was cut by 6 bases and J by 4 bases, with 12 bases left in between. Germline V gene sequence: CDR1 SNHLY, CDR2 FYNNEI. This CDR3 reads CASRRGEGYGYTF. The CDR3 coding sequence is TGTGCCAGCAGGAGGGGGGAGGGCTATGGCTACACCTTC.

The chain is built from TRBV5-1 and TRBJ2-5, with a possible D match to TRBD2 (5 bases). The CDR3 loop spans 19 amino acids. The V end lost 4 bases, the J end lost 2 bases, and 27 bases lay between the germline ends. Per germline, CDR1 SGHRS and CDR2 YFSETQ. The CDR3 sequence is CASSQPTGLGLRPQETQYF. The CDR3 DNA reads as TGCGCCAGCAGCCAGCCGACGGGGTTAGGCCTAAGACCGCAAGAGACCCAGTACTTC. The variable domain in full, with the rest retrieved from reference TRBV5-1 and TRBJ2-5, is KAGVTQTPRYLIKTRGQQVTLSCSPISGHRSVSWYQQTPGQGLQFLFEYFSETQRNKGNFPGRFSGRQFSNSRSEMNVSTLELGDSALYLCASSQPTGLGLRPQETQYFGPGTRLLVL.

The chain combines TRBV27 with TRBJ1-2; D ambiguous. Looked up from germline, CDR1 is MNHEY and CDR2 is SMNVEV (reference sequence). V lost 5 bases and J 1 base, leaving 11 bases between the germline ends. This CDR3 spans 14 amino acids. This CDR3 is CASSMLQDNYGYTF. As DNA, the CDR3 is TGTGCCAGCAGTATGCTGCAGGATAACTATGGCTACACCTTC.

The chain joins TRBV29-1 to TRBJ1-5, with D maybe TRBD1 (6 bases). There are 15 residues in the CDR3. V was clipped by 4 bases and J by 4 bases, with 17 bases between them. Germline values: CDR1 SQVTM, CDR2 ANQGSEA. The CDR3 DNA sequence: TGCAGCGTTGCACAACAGGGTGGGTTTAATCAGCCCCAGCATTTT. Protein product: CSVAQQGGFNQPQHF.

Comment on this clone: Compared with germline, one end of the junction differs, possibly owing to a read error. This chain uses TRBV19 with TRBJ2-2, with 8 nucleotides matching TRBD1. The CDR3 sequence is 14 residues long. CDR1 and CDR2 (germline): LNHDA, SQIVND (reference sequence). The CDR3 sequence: CASRGQADTGGLFF. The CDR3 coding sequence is TGTGCCAGCAGGGGACAGGCTGACACCGGGGGGCTGTTTTTT.

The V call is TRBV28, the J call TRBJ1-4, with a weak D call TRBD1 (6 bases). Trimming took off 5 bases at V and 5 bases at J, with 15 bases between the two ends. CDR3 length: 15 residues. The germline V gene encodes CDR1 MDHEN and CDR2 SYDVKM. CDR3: CASSRAGGGNEKLFF. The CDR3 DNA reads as TGTGCCAGCAGTCGAGCGGGGGGGGGCAATGAAAAACTGTTTTTT.

As DNA, the CDR3 is TGTGCCAGTACCGGGGGGGGGCCTAATGAAAAACTGTTTTTT. Amino acid sequence: CASTGGGPNEKLFF. This chain joins TRBV19 and TRBJ1-4, with a possible D match to TRBD1 (6 bases). This CDR3 region has 14 residues. The V end was cut by 7 bases, the J end by 3 bases, with 12 bases between. Germline V lookup: CDR1 LNHDA, CDR2 SQIVND (reference sequence).

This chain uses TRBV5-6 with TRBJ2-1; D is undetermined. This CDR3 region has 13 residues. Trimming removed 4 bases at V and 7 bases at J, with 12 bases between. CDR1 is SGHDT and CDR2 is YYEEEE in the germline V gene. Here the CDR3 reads CASSRIVRNEQFF. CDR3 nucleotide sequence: TGTGCCAGCAGCCGAATCGTCAGGAATGAGCAGTTCTTC.

CDR3 amino acids: CASSILDTQYF. Here the CDR3 DNA reads TGTGCCAGCAGTATACTAGATACGCAGTATTTT. V is TRBV2 and J is TRBJ2-3; unclear D gene. CDR3 length: 11 amino acids. From germline, CDR1 is SNHLY and CDR2 FYNNEI. Trimming pared 5 bases from V and 5 bases from J, leaving 5 bases between.

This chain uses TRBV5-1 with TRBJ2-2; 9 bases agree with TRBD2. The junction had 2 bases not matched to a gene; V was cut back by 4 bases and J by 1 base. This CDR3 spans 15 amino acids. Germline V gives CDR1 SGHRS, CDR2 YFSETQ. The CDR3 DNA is TGCGCCAGCAGCCCGACTAGCGGGAACACCGGGGAGCTGTTTTTT. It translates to CASSPTSGNTGELFF.

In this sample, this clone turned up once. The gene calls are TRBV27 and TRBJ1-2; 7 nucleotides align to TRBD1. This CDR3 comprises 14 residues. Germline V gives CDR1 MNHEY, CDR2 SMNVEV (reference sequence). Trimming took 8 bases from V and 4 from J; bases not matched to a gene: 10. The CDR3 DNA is TGTGCCAGCGGATACACAGGGGCCTCCTATGGCTACACCTTC. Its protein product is CASGYTGASYGYTF.

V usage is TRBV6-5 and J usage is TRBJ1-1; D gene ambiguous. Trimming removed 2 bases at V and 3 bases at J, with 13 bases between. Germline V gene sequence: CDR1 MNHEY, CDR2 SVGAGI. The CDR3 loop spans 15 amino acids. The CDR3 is CASSYRWVQDTEAFF. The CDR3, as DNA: TGTGCCAGCAGTTACCGGTGGGTGCAGGACACTGAAGCTTTCTTT.

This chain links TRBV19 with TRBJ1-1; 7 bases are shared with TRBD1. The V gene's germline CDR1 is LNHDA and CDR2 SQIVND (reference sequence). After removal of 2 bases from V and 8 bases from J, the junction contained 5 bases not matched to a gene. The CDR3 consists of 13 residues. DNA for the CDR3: TGTGCCAGTAGTATATTCGGACAGGCCGAAGCTTTCTTT. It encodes CASSIFGQAEAFF.

CDR3 region: CATSSGLAGWTQYF. The CDR3 region has the DNA TGTGCCACCAGCAGCGGACTAGCGGGATGGACCCAGTACTTC. The gene calls are TRBV15 and TRBJ2-5; 12 bases are a match to TRBD2. The V and J ends lost 3 bases and 7 bases, in that order; junction bases with no gene match: 3. Germline V gives CDR1 LNHNV, CDR2 YYDKDF (reference sequence). CDR3 length: 14 amino acids.

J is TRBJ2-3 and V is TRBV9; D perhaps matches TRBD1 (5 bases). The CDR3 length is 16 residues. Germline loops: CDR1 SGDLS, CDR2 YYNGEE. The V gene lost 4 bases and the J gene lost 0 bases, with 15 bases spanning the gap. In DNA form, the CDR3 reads TGTGCCAGCAGCCCCCCAGGGCGATCTAGCACAGATACGCAGTATTTT. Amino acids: CASSPPGRSSTDTQYF.

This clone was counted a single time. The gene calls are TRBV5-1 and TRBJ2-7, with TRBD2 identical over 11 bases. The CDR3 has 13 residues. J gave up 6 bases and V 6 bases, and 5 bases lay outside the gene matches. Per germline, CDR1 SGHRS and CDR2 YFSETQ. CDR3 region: CASTLAGGSEQYF. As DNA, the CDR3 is TGCGCCAGCACCCTAGCGGGAGGCTCCGAGCAGTACTTC.